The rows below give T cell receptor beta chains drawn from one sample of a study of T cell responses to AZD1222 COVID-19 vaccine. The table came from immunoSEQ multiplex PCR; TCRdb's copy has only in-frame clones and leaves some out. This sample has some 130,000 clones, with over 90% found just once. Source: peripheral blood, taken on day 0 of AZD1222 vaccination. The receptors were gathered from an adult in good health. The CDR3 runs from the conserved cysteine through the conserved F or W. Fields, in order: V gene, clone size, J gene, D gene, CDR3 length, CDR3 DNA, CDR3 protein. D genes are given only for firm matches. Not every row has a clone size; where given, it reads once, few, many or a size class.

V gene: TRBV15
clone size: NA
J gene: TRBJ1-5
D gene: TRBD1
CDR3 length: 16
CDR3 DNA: TGTGCCACCAGCACCGCGTGGACAGGAGGGAATCAGCCCCAGCATTTT
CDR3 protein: CATSTAWTGGNQPQHF

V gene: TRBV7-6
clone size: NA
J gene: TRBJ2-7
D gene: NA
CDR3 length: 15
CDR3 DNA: TGTGCCAGCAGCCAAGAGACGGGACCGTACTACGAGCAGTACTTC
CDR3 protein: CASSQETGPYYEQYF

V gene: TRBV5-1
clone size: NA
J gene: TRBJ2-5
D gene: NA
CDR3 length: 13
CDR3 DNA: TGCGCCAGCCGACACGAGCCCTTGGAGACCCAGTACTTC
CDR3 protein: CASRHEPLETQYF

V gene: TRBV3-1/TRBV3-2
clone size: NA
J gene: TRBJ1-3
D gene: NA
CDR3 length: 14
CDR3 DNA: TGTGCCAGCACCCACACCCTCTCTGGAAACACCATATATTTT
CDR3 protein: CASTHTLSGNTIYF

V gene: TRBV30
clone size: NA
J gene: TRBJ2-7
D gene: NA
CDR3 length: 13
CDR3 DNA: TGTGCCTGGAGTAGACAAAGTTCGGGCGAGCAGTACTTC
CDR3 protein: CAWSRQSSGEQYF

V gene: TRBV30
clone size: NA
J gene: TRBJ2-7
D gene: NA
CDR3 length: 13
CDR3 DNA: TGTGCCTGGGGTACCCGGACAGCCTACGAGCAGTACTTC
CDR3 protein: CAWGTRTAYEQYF

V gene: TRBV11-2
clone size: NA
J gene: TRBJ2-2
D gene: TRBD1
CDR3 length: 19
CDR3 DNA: TGTGCCAGCAGCCACCCAGGGGGTAAGACAGCGACGAACACCGGGGAGCTGTTTTTT
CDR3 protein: CASSHPGGKTATNTGELFF

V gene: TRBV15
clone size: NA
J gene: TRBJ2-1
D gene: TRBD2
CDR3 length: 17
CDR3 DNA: TGTGCCACCAGCAGAGATCCCGGGACTAGTCCCCACAATGAGCAGTTCTTC
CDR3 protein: CATSRDPGTSPHNEQFF

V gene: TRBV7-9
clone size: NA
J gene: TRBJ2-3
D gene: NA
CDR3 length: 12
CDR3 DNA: TGTGCCAGCAGACATAGCACAGATACGCAGTATTTT
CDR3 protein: CASRHSTDTQYF

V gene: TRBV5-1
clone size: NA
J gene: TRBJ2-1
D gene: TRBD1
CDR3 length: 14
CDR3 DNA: TGCGCCAGCAGCTTGATGGGACAGGGGAATGAGCAGTTCTTC
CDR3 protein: CASSLMGQGNEQFF

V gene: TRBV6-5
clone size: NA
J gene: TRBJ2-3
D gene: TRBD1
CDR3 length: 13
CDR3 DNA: TGTGCCAGCGGGGACAGGGTCACAGATACGCAGTATTTT
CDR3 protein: CASGDRVTDTQYF

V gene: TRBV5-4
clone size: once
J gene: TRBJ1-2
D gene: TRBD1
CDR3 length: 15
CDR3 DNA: TGTGCCAGCAGCTTGGGGACAGGGAACGACTATGGCTACACCTTC
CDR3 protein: CASSLGTGNDYGYTF

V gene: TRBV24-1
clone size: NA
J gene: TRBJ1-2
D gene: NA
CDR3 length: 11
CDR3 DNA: TGTGCCACCAGTGATTTGACAGGCTACACCTTC
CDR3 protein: CATSDLTGYTF

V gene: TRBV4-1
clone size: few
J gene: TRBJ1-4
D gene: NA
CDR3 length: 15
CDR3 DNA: TGCGCCAGCAGCTTTACCGGGACCAAAGATGAAAAACTGTTTTTT
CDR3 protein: CASSFTGTKDEKLFF

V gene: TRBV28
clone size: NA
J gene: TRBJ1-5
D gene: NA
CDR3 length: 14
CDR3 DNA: TGTGCCAGCAGTTTAATGGGGGGGTTTCAGCCCCAGCATTTT
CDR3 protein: CASSLMGGFQPQHF

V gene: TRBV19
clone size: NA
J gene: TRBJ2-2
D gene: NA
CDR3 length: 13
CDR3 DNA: TGTGCCAGTCTCACAGTCAACACCGGGGAGCTGTTTTTT
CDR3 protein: CASLTVNTGELFF

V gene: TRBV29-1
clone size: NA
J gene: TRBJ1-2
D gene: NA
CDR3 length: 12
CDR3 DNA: TGCAGCGTATACCAGGGTAACTATGGCTACACCTTC
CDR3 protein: CSVYQGNYGYTF

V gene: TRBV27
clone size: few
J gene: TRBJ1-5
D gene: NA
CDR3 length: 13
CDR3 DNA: TGTGCCAGCGCCGATTATAGCAATCAGCCCCAGCATTTT
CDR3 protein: CASADYSNQPQHF

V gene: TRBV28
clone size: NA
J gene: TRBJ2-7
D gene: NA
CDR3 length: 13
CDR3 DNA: TGTGCCAGTTCTGTGGTTCTCAGTGACGAGCAGTACTTC
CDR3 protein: CASSVVLSDEQYF

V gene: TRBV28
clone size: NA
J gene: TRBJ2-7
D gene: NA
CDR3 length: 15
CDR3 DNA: TGTGCCAGCAGTTTACTATTCAGGGGGGGGTACGAGCAGTACTTC
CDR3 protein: CASSLLFRGGYEQYF

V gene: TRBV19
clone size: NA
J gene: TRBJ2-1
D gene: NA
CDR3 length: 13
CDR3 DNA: TGTGCCAGTATTGGTAGCAATGCCAATGAGCAGTTCTTC
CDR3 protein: CASIGSNANEQFF

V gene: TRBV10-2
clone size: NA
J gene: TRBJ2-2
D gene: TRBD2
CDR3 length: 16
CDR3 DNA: TGCGCCAGCAACCGTTTAGCGGGAGGTGGCACCGGGGAGCTGTTTTTT
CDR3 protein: CASNRLAGGGTGELFF

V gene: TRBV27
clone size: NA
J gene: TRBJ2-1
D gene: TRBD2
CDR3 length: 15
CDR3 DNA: TGTGCCAGCAGTTGGGGGACTAGCCCTTACAATGAGCAGTTCTTC
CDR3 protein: CASSWGTSPYNEQFF

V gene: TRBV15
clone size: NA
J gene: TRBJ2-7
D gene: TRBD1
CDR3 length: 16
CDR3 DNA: TGTGCCACCAGCAGAGATGGGACAGGGGCTCCCTACGAGCAGTACTTC
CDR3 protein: CATSRDGTGAPYEQYF

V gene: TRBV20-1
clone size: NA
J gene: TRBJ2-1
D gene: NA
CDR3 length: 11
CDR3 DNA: TGCAGTGCTAGAGATCGAGATGAGCAGTTCTTC
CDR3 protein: CSARDRDEQFF

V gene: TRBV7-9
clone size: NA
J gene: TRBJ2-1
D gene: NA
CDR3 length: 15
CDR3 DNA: TGTGCCAGCAGCCGAGGCACCAGCTCCTACAATGAGCAGTTCTTC
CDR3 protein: CASSRGTSSYNEQFF

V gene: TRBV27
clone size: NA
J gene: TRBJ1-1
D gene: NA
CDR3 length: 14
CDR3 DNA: TGTGCCAGCAGTTTAGGATATGAGAACACTGAAGCTTTCTTT
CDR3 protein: CASSLGYENTEAFF

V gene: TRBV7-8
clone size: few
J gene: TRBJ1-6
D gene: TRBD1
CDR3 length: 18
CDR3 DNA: TGTGCCAGCAGCTGGACGGACAGGGTTCGATTTGGTAATTCACCCCTCCACTTT
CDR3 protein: CASSWTDRVRFGNSPLHF

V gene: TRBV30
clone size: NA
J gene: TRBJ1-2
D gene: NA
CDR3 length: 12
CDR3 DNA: TGTGCCTGGAGTGTAACCCGACAAGGCTACACCTTC
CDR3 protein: CAWSVTRQGYTF

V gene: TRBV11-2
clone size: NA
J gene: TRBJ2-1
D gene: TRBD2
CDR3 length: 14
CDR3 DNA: TGTGCCAGCAGCTTAGCGTGGGAGGGATATGAGCAGTTCTTC
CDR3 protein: CASSLAWEGYEQFF

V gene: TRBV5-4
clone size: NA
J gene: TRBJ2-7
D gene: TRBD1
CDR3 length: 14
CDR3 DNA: TGTGCCAGCAGCAAGGACAGGGTTTCCGACGAGCAGTACTTC
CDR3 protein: CASSKDRVSDEQYF

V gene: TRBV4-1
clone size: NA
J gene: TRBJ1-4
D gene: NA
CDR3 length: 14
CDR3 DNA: TGCGCCAGCAGCCAAGGCACGAGGAGGGAAAAACTGTTTTTT
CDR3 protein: CASSQGTRREKLFF

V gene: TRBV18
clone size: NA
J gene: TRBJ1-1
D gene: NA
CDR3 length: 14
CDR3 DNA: TGTGCCAGCTCCCTCGGCGAGGTCCGCACTGAAGCTTTCTTT
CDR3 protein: CASSLGEVRTEAFF

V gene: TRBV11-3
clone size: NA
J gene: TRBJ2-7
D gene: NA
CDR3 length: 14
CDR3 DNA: TGTGCCAGCAGCTTAGGGGGGGTCTTGGACGAGCAGTACTTC
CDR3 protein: CASSLGGVLDEQYF

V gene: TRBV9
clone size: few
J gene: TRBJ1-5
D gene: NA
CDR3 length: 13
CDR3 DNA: TGTGCCAGCAGCAACCGGGACGGGCAGCCCCAGCATTTT
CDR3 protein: CASSNRDGQPQHF

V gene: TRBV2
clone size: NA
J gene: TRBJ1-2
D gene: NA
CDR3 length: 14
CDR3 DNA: TGTGCCAGCAGTGTGGAGGGGGGCCGGTATGGCTACACCTTC
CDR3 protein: CASSVEGGRYGYTF

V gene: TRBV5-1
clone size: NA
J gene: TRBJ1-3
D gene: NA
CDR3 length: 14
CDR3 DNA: TGCGCCAGCAGCCCGGGTGGAGGTCGAAACACCATATATTTT
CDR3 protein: CASSPGGGRNTIYF

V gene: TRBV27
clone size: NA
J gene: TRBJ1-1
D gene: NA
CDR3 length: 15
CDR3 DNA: TGTGCCAGCAATCACGGGACGGGGGCTCCTGTGGCGGCTTTCTTT
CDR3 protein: CASNHGTGAPVAAFF

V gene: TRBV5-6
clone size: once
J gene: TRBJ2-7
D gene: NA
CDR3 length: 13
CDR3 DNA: TGTGCCAGCAGCTTGGACATCACCTACGAGCAGTACTTC
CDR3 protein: CASSLDITYEQYF

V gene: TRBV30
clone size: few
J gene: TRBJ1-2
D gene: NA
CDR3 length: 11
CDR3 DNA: TGTGCCTGGAGTCAAACAGATGGCTACACCTTC
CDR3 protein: CAWSQTDGYTF

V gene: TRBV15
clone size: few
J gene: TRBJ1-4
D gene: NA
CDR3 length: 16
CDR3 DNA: TGTGCCACCAGCAGAGTCGCGGCAGGGCTTGGTGAAAAACTGTTTTTT
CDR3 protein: CATSRVAAGLGEKLFF

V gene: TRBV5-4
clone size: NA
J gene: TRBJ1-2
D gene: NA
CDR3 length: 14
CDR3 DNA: TGTGCCAGCAGCTTGGCAGGGGTACGCTATGGCTACACCTTC
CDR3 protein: CASSLAGVRYGYTF

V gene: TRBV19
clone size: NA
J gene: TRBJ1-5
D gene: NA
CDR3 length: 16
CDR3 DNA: TGTGCCAGTAGTACCTCGGGCGGGGGAGGGACTCAGCCCCAGCATTTT
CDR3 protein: CASSTSGGGGTQPQHF

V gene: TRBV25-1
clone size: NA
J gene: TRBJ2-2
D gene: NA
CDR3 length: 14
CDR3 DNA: TGTGCCAGCAGTGGATCAGGAAACACCGGGGAGCTGTTTTTT
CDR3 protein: CASSGSGNTGELFF

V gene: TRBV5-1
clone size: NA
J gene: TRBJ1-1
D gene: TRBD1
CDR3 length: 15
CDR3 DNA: TGCGCCAGCAGCCCGCGACCAGGGGGTACCACTGAAGCTTTCTTT
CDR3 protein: CASSPRPGGTTEAFF